A selection of T cell receptor beta chains follows, all from one sample in a study of Graves' ophthalmopathy and Graves' hyperthyroidism. TCRdb ran MiXCR on the multiplex PCR reads and lists one entry per CDR3 protein. The sample lists about 380,000 distinct CDR3 sequences; roughly 15% were seen once. Sequenced material: peripheral blood. These TCRs come from a woman younger than 30 with stable Graves' hyperthyroidism. Both conserved end residues are part of each CDR3. Each record gives: CDR3 protein, CDR3 DNA, J gene, D gene, clone size, V gene. A D gene is named only where the DNA matches it firmly. The size of a clone is reported for some rows only, either as once, few or many, or as a class for expanded clones.

CASSQAGGWNTEAFF	TGCGCCAGCAGCCAAGCTGGGGGCTGGAACACTGAAGCTTTCTTT	TRBJ1-1	NA	NA	TRBV4-1
CASSVSGGAETQYF	TGTGCCAGCAGTGTCTCAGGGGGCGCTGAGACCCAGTACTTC	TRBJ2-5	TRBD1	many	TRBV27
CASSLRGAFYEQYF	TGTGCCAGCAGCTTAAGAGGGGCGTTCTACGAGCAGTACTTC	TRBJ2-7	NA	many	TRBV11-3
CASSFSWGQPKRHNSPLHF	TGTGCCAGCAGTTTTTCATGGGGACAGCCAAAGAGGCATAATTCACCCCTCCACTTT	TRBJ1-6	TRBD1	many	TRBV12-3/TRBV12-4
CASSFYICSASDTDYEQYF	NA	TRBJ2-7	NA	NA	TRBV11-3
CASSRETNYGYTF	TGTGCCAGCAGTCGGGAGACTAACTATGGCTACACCTTC	TRBJ1-2	NA	many	TRBV6-2/TRBV6-3
CASNSGNQPQHF	TGTGCCAGCAACTCGGGGAACCAGCCCCAGCATTTT	TRBJ1-5	NA	many	TRBV7-8
CASSLGRAGQPQHF	TGTGCCAGCAGCTTGGGCAGGGCCGGGCAGCCCCAGCATTTT	TRBJ1-5	NA	many	TRBV5-6
CAIGKPGQSNAEAFF	TGTGCCATCGGTAAGCCGGGGCAGAGTAACGCTGAAGCTTTCTTT	TRBJ1-1	NA	many	TRBV10-3
CASSWTGRELFF	TGTGCCAGCAGCTGGACAGGGAGGGAGCTGTTTTTT	TRBJ2-2	TRBD1	NA	TRBV5-6
CASSEGTAQETQYF	TGTGCCAGCAGTGAAGGAACAGCTCAAGAGACCCAGTACTTC	TRBJ2-5	NA	NA	TRBV2
CASSDNVKNTEAFF	TGCGCCAGCAGTGATAACGTTAAGAACACTGAAGCTTTCTTT	TRBJ1-1	NA	many	TRBV10-2
CATSDRTDDEAFF	TGTGCCACCAGTGATAGAACAGACGATGAAGCTTTCTTT	TRBJ1-1	NA	many	TRBV24-1
CASSFRTYGYTF	TGTGCCAGCAGTTTTCGGACCTATGGCTACACCTTC	TRBJ1-2	NA	many	TRBV12-3/TRBV12-4
CASGAGGPRETQYF	TGTGCCAGCGGGGCGGGGGGGCCACGAGAGACCCAGTACTTC	TRBJ2-5	TRBD2	NA	TRBV7-9
CASSEALRDSPLHF	TGTGCCAGCAGTGAAGCCCTCCGAGATTCACCCCTCCACTTT	TRBJ1-6	NA	NA	TRBV6-1
CASSEGVSGANVLTF	TGTGCCAGCAGTGAAGGGGTTTCTGGGGCCAACGTCCTGACTTTC	TRBJ2-6	NA	NA	TRBV6-1
CAWSSTDTQYF	TGTGCCTGGAGTTCCACAGATACGCAGTATTTT	TRBJ2-3	NA	few	TRBV30
CASSLDRSEETQYF	TGTGCCAGCAGCCTGGACAGGAGTGAGGAGACCCAGTACTTC	TRBJ2-5	TRBD1	many	TRBV6-2/TRBV6-3
CASSHTGDNVKTQYF	TGCGCCAGCAGCCACACAGGGGACAACGTGAAGACCCAGTACTTC	TRBJ2-5	TRBD1	few	TRBV4-1
CASTPGGYGYTF	TGTGCCAGCACCCCAGGAGGATATGGCTACACCTTC	TRBJ1-2	NA	many	TRBV28
CASSALGTWGSEAFF	TGTGCCAGTAGTGCACTGGGGACATGGGGATCTGAAGCTTTCTTT	TRBJ1-1	NA	NA	TRBV19
CASSSFKNTGELFF	TGTGCCAGCAGCTCCTTTAAAAACACCGGGGAGCTGTTTTTT	TRBJ2-2	NA	few	TRBV7-2
CASSPTPLGPKNTGELFF	TGTGCCAGCAGTCCCACCCCGCTAGGACCCAAGAACACCGGGGAGCTGTTTTTT	TRBJ2-2	NA	many	TRBV11-2
CASSMIQAYNEQFF	TGTGCCAGCAGCATGATACAGGCCTACAATGAGCAGTTCTTC	TRBJ2-1	NA	NA	TRBV27
CASSLEAGANVLTF	TGTGCCAGCAGCTTAGAAGCAGGGGCCAACGTCCTGACTTTC	TRBJ2-6	NA	few	TRBV11-1
CSARPLQEGQPQHF	TGCAGTGCTAGACCCCTGCAAGAAGGCCAGCCCCAGCATTTT	TRBJ1-5	NA	many	TRBV20-1
CASSYSRMVVMNTEAFF	TGTGCCAGCAGTTACTCGAGAATGGTGGTAATGAACACTGAAGCTTTCTTT	TRBJ1-1	NA	many	TRBV6-5
CASSHHRDRVHSPLHF	TGTGCCAGCAGTCACCATCGAGACAGGGTCCATTCACCCCTCCACTTT	TRBJ1-6	TRBD1	many	TRBV6-5
CASSDPRAQGTQYF	TGTGCCAGCAGTGACCCCCGGGCCCAAGGGACCCAGTACTTC	TRBJ2-5	NA	many	TRBV6-1
CASSFEGLNNSPLHF	TGTGCCAGCAGCTTTGAGGGACTGAATAATTCACCCCTCCACTTT	TRBJ1-6	NA	few	TRBV5-4
CASSPLLSGQGWGETQYF	TGTGCCAGCAGCCCCCTTCTGTCGGGACAGGGCTGGGGAGAGACCCAGTACTTC	TRBJ2-5	TRBD1	many	TRBV11-2
CASSQGQLTYYGYTF	TGTGCCAGCAGCCAAGGACAGCTAACCTACTATGGCTACACCTTC	TRBJ1-2	NA	NA	TRBV3-1
CASSIFGASNQPQHF	TGTGCCAGTAGTATCTTCGGGGCTAGCAATCAGCCCCAGCATTTT	TRBJ1-5	NA	many	TRBV19
CASLPGPLGGEQYF	TGCGCCAGCTTACCCGGGCCCCTTGGAGGCGAGCAGTACTTC	TRBJ2-7	NA	many	TRBV5-1
CASSYTGTSVEQYF	TGTGCCAGCAGTTACACCGGGACTAGCGTAGAGCAGTACTTC	TRBJ2-7	TRBD2	many	TRBV6-5
CASRDFTGGGRQPQHF	TGTGCCAGCAGGGACTTTACAGGGGGCGGCAGGCAGCCCCAGCATTTT	TRBJ1-5	TRBD1	NA	TRBV6-4
CASSPGTGGLNEQYF	TGTGCCAGCAGCCCCGGGACAGGGGGGCTAAACGAGCAGTACTTC	TRBJ2-7	TRBD1	NA	TRBV7-8
CASSSGGWGAKNIQYF	TGTGCCAGCAGTTCAGGCGGGTGGGGGGCCAAAAACATTCAGTACTTC	TRBJ2-4	NA	many	TRBV12-3/TRBV12-4
CSASPGLEGRSAIYF	TGCAGTGCTTCGCCGGGCCTTGAAGGAAGGTCGGCCATATATTTT	TRBJ1-3	NA	many	TRBV20-1
CASSLRVGYTEAFF	TGCGCCAGCAGCTTGAGGGTCGGGTACACTGAAGCTTTCTTT	TRBJ1-1	NA	many	TRBV5-1
CASSRHQGQPQHF	TGTGCCAGCAGCAGACACCAAGGGCAGCCCCAGCATTTT	TRBJ1-5	NA	few	TRBV7-9
CASSLALGAGGTYEQYF	TGTGCCAGCAGTTTAGCGCTTGGAGCGGGGGGAACCTACGAGCAGTACTTC	TRBJ2-7	TRBD2	many	TRBV12-3/TRBV12-4
CASSSGWTSLRGPQETQYF	TGCGCCAGCAGCTCGGGCTGGACTTCGCTCCGCGGTCCTCAAGAGACCCAGTACTTC	TRBJ2-5	NA	many	TRBV5-1
CASSQQGRETLRETQYF	TGTGCCAGCAGCCAACAGGGACGGGAGACCTTGCGGGAGACCCAGTACTTC	TRBJ2-5	NA	NA	TRBV7-8
CASSFQGGSYEQYF	TGTGCCAGCAGTTTCCAGGGAGGCTCCTACGAGCAGTACTTC	TRBJ2-7	NA	many	TRBV12-3/TRBV12-4
CASSLGQTLDGYTF	TGTGCCAGCAGCTTGGGGCAGACATTGGATGGCTACACCTTC	TRBJ1-2	NA	NA	TRBV5-4
CSARAGVEQYF	TGCAGTGCTAGAGCAGGGGTCGAGCAGTACTTC	TRBJ2-7	NA	many	TRBV20-1
CSVEGRPNQPQHF	TGCAGCGTCGAGGGACGGCCCAATCAGCCCCAGCATTTT	TRBJ1-5	NA	NA	TRBV29-1
CASSLGRASYEQYF	TGTGCCAGCAGCTTAGGCAGAGCCTCCTACGAGCAGTACTTC	TRBJ2-7	NA	NA	TRBV11-3
CASSINGVMNTEAFF	TGTGCCAGTAGTATTAATGGGGTAATGAACACTGAAGCTTTCTTT	TRBJ1-1	NA	many	TRBV19
CASSSATNYGYTF	TGTGCCAGCAGTTCCGCAACGAACTATGGCTACACCTTC	TRBJ1-2	NA	once	TRBV27
CAWSEGSFSNQPQHF	TGTGCCTGGAGTGAGGGCAGTTTCTCTAATCAGCCCCAGCATTTT	TRBJ1-5	NA	many	TRBV30
CASSLGLGWKTQYF	TGTGCCAGCAGCTTGGGCTTGGGGTGGAAGACCCAGTACTTC	TRBJ2-5	NA	many	TRBV7-2
CASSGGPGQGEAFF	TGTGCCAGCAGTGGAGGGCCGGGACAGGGTGAAGCTTTCTTT	TRBJ1-1	TRBD1	many	TRBV12-3/TRBV12-4
CASSVGHDTGELFF	TGTGCCAGCAGCGTAGGACACGACACCGGGGAGCTGTTTTTT	TRBJ2-2	NA	many	TRBV9
CSARGGTNYGYTF	TGCAGTGCTAGAGGGGGGACCAACTATGGCTACACCTTC	TRBJ1-2	NA	many	TRBV20-1
CASSLGMEQETQYF	TGTGCTAGCAGCTTGGGGATGGAACAAGAGACCCAGTACTTC	TRBJ2-5	NA	many	TRBV7-7
CASSKRMGQSDSNQPQHF	TGTGCCAGCAGTAAGCGAATGGGACAGTCTGATAGCAATCAGCCCCAGCATTTT	TRBJ1-5	TRBD1	many	TRBV6-1
CASRDRGFAGELFF	TGTGCCAGCAGGGACAGGGGATTTGCCGGGGAGCTGTTTTTT	TRBJ2-2	TRBD1	many	TRBV12-3/TRBV12-4